These 6 T cell receptor beta chains were sequenced from one sample in a study of T cell responses to AZD1222 COVID-19 vaccine. Profiling relied on immunoSEQ multiplex PCR, and the TCRdb table lists in-frame clones only, not all of them. The table shows approximately 100,000 clones, with around 87% occurring only once. The sequenced sample was peripheral blood, obtained 28 days after the second AZD1222 dose. The source of these receptors is an adult who received the AZD1222 COVID-19 vaccine.

The chain couples TRBV4-3 to TRBJ2-7; 10 nucleotides agree with TRBD1. The V segment lost 0 bases and the J segment 4 bases; nucleotides outside the gene matches: 6. CDR1 is LGHNA and CDR2 is YSLEER in the germline V gene. The CDR3 consists of 16 residues. The CDR3 region has the DNA TGCGCCAGCAGCCAAGATCTGGGACAGGGGTATTACGAGCAGTACTTC. Translation: CASSQDLGQGYYEQYF.

The rearrangement uses TRBV7-6 and TRBJ1-3, with D possibly matching TRBD1 (5 bases). Germline V gene sequence: CDR1 SGHVS, CDR2 FNYEAQ. This CDR3 contains 18 residues. Trimming pared 5 bases from V and 0 bases from J, leaving 20 bases between. DNA of the CDR3: TGTGCCAGCAGCCAGGTGGGTGACAGTGGCTTCTCTGGAAACACCATATATTTT. Amino acids: CASSQVGDSGFSGNTIYF.

This clone was seen a single time. V is TRBV3-1 (or the pseudogene TRBV3-2) and J is TRBJ1-2; unclear D gene. CDR1 is LGHDT and CDR2 is YNNKEL in the germline V gene (reference sequence). Trimming left V 1 base short and J 5 bases short, with 17 bases between. This CDR3 is 16 amino acids long. In nucleotides, the CDR3 is TGTGCCAGCAGCCAAGGACTGGGAGGGCTTGGATATGGCTACACCTTC. Its translation: CASSQGLGGLGYGYTF.

The chain recombines TRBV5-5 with TRBJ2-1; no reliable D call. Germline V CDR1 and CDR2: SGHKS, YYEKEE (reference sequence). This CDR3 is built from 15 residues. The V gene lost 1 base and the J gene lost 0 bases, with 8 bases spanning the gap. CDR3 DNA sequence: TGTGCCAGCAGCTTGAGGTTTTTCTCCTACAATGAGCAGTTCTTC. Translated, it gives CASSLRFFSYNEQFF. Supplemented by reference TRBV5-5 and TRBJ2-1, the full variable domain reads DAGVTQSPTHLIKTRGQQVTLRCSPISGHKSVSWYQQVLGQGPQFIFQYYEKEERGRGNFPDRFSARQFPNYSSELNVNALLLGDSALYLCASSLRFFSYNEQFFGPGTRLTVL.

This chain joins TRBV13 and TRBJ1-6, with D possibly TRBD1 on 6 matching bases. The CDR3 consists of 17 residues. With 0 bases removed from V and 0 bases from J, the gap between germline ends came to 9 bases. Germline V gene data show CDR1 as PRHDT and CDR2 as FYEKMQ (reference sequence). The CDR3 sequence: CASSLGGGSSYNSPLHF. The CDR3 coding sequence is TGTGCCAGCAGCTTAGGAGGGGGGAGCTCCTATAATTCACCCCTCCACTTT.

The rearrangement joins TRBV28 to TRBJ2-4; TRBD1 matches at 9 bases. V was pared by 5 bases and J by 3 bases, with 8 bases of the junction left unmatched. This CDR3 spans 16 amino acids. CDR1 is MDHEN, CDR2 SYDVKM, per germline. CDR3 DNA sequence: TGTGCCAGCAGTCTGAGGGACAGGGATAGCAAAAACATTCAGTACTTC. Protein: CASSLRDRDSKNIQYF.